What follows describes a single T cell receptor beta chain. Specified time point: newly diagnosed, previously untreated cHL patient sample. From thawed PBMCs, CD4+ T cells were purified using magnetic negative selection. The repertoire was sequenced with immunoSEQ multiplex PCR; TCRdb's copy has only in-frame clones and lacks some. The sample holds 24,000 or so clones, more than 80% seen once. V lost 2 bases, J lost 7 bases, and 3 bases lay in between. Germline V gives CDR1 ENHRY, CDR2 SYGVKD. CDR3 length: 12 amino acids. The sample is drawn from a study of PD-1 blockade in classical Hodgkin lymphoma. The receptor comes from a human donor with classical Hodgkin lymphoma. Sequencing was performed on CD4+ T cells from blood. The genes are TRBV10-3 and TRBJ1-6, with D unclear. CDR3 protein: CAISEPNSPLHF. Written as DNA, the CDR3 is TGTGCCATCAGTGAGCCCAATTCACCCCTCCACTTT.